These T cell receptor beta chains were read from a single sample in a study of vaccination and CD4 T cells after COVID-19. TCRdb re-called the PCR reads with MiXCR, one entry per CDR3 protein. The sample carries around 10,000 distinct CDR3 sequences, about 35% recorded once. Their target antigens are unknown. The sample taken for sequencing was CD4+ T cells from blood, cultured in vitro. The receptor source for this set is a human donor in good health. CDR3s include the opening cysteine and the closing phenylalanine or tryptophan. D genes are given only for firm matches. Clone sizes are given selectively: once, few, many, or a class where the clone is expanded.

d_call: TRBD1
v_call: TRBV24-1
cdr3_length: 14
j_call: TRBJ2-7
clone_size: few
cdr3_nt: TGTGCCACCAGTGACCACGGGACAGGCTACGAGCAGTACTTC
cdr3_aa: CATSDHGTGYEQYF

d_call: -
v_call: TRBV6-4
cdr3_length: 13
j_call: TRBJ2-3
clone_size: -
cdr3_nt: TGTGCCAGCAGCTTAGCGTTATCAGATACGCAGTATTTT
cdr3_aa: CASSLALSDTQYF

d_call: -
v_call: TRBV10-3
cdr3_length: 13
j_call: TRBJ2-7
clone_size: -
cdr3_nt: TGTGCCTACCGCGGGGACTCTGCCTACGAGCAGTACTTC
cdr3_aa: CAYRGDSAYEQYF

d_call: -
v_call: TRBV28
cdr3_length: 13
j_call: TRBJ2-7
clone_size: -
cdr3_nt: TGTGCCAGCAGTTTCGGGGGCTCCTACGAGCAGTACTTC
cdr3_aa: CASSFGGSYEQYF

d_call: TRBD2
v_call: TRBV20-1
cdr3_length: 13
j_call: TRBJ2-4
clone_size: -
cdr3_nt: TGCAGTGCGCTAGCGGTGGTCGAAAACATTCAGTACTTC
cdr3_aa: CSALAVVENIQYF

d_call: TRBD1
v_call: TRBV20-1
cdr3_length: 14
j_call: TRBJ1-1
clone_size: medium-sized
cdr3_nt: TGCAGTGCTCCCTCTCAGACAGGGATGACTGAAGCTTTCTTT
cdr3_aa: CSAPSQTGMTEAFF

d_call: -
v_call: TRBV20-1
cdr3_length: 13
j_call: TRBJ1-1
clone_size: -
cdr3_nt: TGCAGTGCTAGAGATCCGGGGAGCACTGAAGCTTTCTTT
cdr3_aa: CSARDPGSTEAFF

d_call: -
v_call: TRBV6-1
cdr3_length: 16
j_call: TRBJ2-3
clone_size: -
cdr3_nt: TGTGCCACCCTTTTAGGCCCCCCCGGGAGTACAGATACGCAGTATTTT
cdr3_aa: CATLLGPPGSTDTQYF

d_call: -
v_call: TRBV20-1
cdr3_length: 16
j_call: TRBJ1-6
clone_size: few
cdr3_nt: TGCAGTGCAAAAGACGGGTTAGCCTCCTATAATTCACCCCTCCACTTT
cdr3_aa: CSAKDGLASYNSPLHF

d_call: -
v_call: TRBV27
cdr3_length: 12
j_call: TRBJ2-5
clone_size: -
cdr3_nt: TGTGCCAGCAGTGTCAACGGAGAGACCCAGTACTTC
cdr3_aa: CASSVNGETQYF

d_call: -
v_call: TRBV28
cdr3_length: 17
j_call: TRBJ1-1
clone_size: few
cdr3_nt: TGTGCCAGCAGTTTATGGGTAGGGTTCGGTGGGCACACTGAAGCTTTCTTT
cdr3_aa: CASSLWVGFGGHTEAFF

d_call: -
v_call: TRBV6-2/TRBV6-3
cdr3_length: 18
j_call: TRBJ2-1
clone_size: few
cdr3_nt: TGTGCCAGCAGTTACCCAGACACAGCGGGTAGCTCCTACAATGAGCAGTTCTTC
cdr3_aa: CASSYPDTAGSSYNEQFF

d_call: -
v_call: TRBV20-1
cdr3_length: 12
j_call: TRBJ1-6
clone_size: few
cdr3_nt: TGCAGTGCTAGAGGGGAGGATTCACCCCTCCACTTT
cdr3_aa: CSARGEDSPLHF

d_call: -
v_call: TRBV7-8
cdr3_length: 15
j_call: TRBJ1-5
clone_size: -
cdr3_nt: TGTGCCAGCAGCCACAGGGATTATAGCAATCAGCCCCAGCATTTT
cdr3_aa: CASSHRDYSNQPQHF

d_call: -
v_call: TRBV28
cdr3_length: 16
j_call: TRBJ2-6
clone_size: -
cdr3_nt: TGTGCCAGCAGCTCCCGCACGACCTCTGGGGCCAACGTCCTGACTTTC
cdr3_aa: CASSSRTTSGANVLTF

d_call: -
v_call: TRBV7-9
cdr3_length: 12
j_call: TRBJ1-5
clone_size: -
cdr3_nt: TGTGCCAGCAGCCGGGAAAATCAGCCCCAGCATTTT
cdr3_aa: CASSRENQPQHF

d_call: -
v_call: TRBV24-1
cdr3_length: 15
j_call: TRBJ2-3
clone_size: few
cdr3_nt: TGTGCCACCAGTGCTCGGGGGGCAGGGGTAGATACGCAGTATTTT
cdr3_aa: CATSARGAGVDTQYF

d_call: -
v_call: TRBV20-1
cdr3_length: 14
j_call: TRBJ2-1
clone_size: -
cdr3_nt: TGCAGTGCTAGAGTTCCAAGAAGGGGGAATGAGCAGTTCTTC
cdr3_aa: CSARVPRRGNEQFF

d_call: TRBD1
v_call: TRBV5-1
cdr3_length: 14
j_call: TRBJ2-7
clone_size: -
cdr3_nt: TGCGCCAGCAGCTTGGGTGGACAGGGTTACGAGCAGTACTTC
cdr3_aa: CASSLGGQGYEQYF

d_call: TRBD1
v_call: TRBV20-1
cdr3_length: 16
j_call: TRBJ1-4
clone_size: -
cdr3_nt: TGCAGTGCTAGACTGGGTGTGGGACAGGGTAACGAAAAACTGTTTTTT
cdr3_aa: CSARLGVGQGNEKLFF

d_call: TRBD1
v_call: TRBV10-2
cdr3_length: 13
j_call: TRBJ2-7
clone_size: -
cdr3_nt: TGCGCCACACAGGGGGCGCAGGTCAACGAGCAGTACTTC
cdr3_aa: CATQGAQVNEQYF

d_call: -
v_call: TRBV6-1
cdr3_length: 16
j_call: TRBJ2-2
clone_size: -
cdr3_nt: TGTGCCAGCAGTGAATTAGTAGGGGTTCGGACCGGGGAGCTGTTTTTT
cdr3_aa: CASSELVGVRTGELFF

d_call: -
v_call: TRBV7-9
cdr3_length: 14
j_call: TRBJ1-1
clone_size: few
cdr3_nt: TGTGCCAGCTGCCGGGACACTCCCAACACTGAAGCTTTCTTT
cdr3_aa: CASCRDTPNTEAFF

d_call: -
v_call: TRBV5-1
cdr3_length: 14
j_call: TRBJ1-1
clone_size: -
cdr3_nt: TGCGCCAGCAGCTCGCTACAGGGTCCCACTGAAGCTTTCTTT
cdr3_aa: CASSSLQGPTEAFF

d_call: TRBD2
v_call: TRBV19
cdr3_length: 15
j_call: TRBJ2-1
clone_size: -
cdr3_nt: TGTGCCGGGGGACTAGCGGGAGGGCCTATCGGTGAGCAGTTCTTC
cdr3_aa: CAGGLAGGPIGEQFF

d_call: TRBD1
v_call: TRBV15
cdr3_length: 17
j_call: TRBJ2-1
clone_size: few
cdr3_nt: TGTGCCACCAGCAGAGAAACCGGGACAGACTATCGGGGTGAGCAGTTCTTC
cdr3_aa: CATSRETGTDYRGEQFF

d_call: -
v_call: TRBV20-1
cdr3_length: 12
j_call: TRBJ2-2
clone_size: -
cdr3_nt: TGCAGTGCGACCCGGACAACCGGGGAGCTGTTTTTT
cdr3_aa: CSATRTTGELFF

d_call: -
v_call: TRBV11-2
cdr3_length: 15
j_call: TRBJ2-7
clone_size: -
cdr3_nt: TGTGCCAGCAGCTCTCGGACGGTATATCCCTACGAGCAGTACTTC
cdr3_aa: CASSSRTVYPYEQYF

d_call: TRBD1
v_call: TRBV5-1
cdr3_length: 14
j_call: TRBJ2-2
clone_size: medium-sized
cdr3_nt: TGCGCCAGCACGCAGGGGGCACCTACCGGGGAGCTGTTTTTT
cdr3_aa: CASTQGAPTGELFF

d_call: -
v_call: TRBV19
cdr3_length: 13
j_call: TRBJ2-7
clone_size: -
cdr3_nt: TGTGCCAGTAGTGATCGGAGGGTATACGAGCAGTACTTC
cdr3_aa: CASSDRRVYEQYF

d_call: TRBD2
v_call: TRBV20-1
cdr3_length: 13
j_call: TRBJ2-2
clone_size: -
cdr3_nt: TGCAGTGCTAGCGGGAGGGCCGCCGGGGAGCTGTTTTTT
cdr3_aa: CSASGRAAGELFF

d_call: -
v_call: TRBV27
cdr3_length: 15
j_call: TRBJ2-5
clone_size: few
cdr3_nt: TGTGCCAGCAGTTTAGCCCCCGAGGGGGGAGAGACCCAGTACTTC
cdr3_aa: CASSLAPEGGETQYF

d_call: -
v_call: TRBV2
cdr3_length: 11
j_call: TRBJ1-6
clone_size: -
cdr3_nt: TGTGCCAGCAGAGGGACTACCCCCCTCCACTTT
cdr3_aa: CASRGTTPLHF

d_call: -
v_call: TRBV20-1
cdr3_length: 14
j_call: TRBJ2-7
clone_size: -
cdr3_nt: TGCAGTGCTAGAGGGGGCGGGAACCTCTTAGGGCAGTACTTC
cdr3_aa: CSARGGGNLLGQYF

d_call: -
v_call: TRBV6-2/TRBV6-3
cdr3_length: 12
j_call: TRBJ2-2
clone_size: -
cdr3_nt: TGTGCCAGTGACTCGAACACCGGGGAGCTGTTTTTT
cdr3_aa: CASDSNTGELFF

d_call: TRBD2
v_call: TRBV5-1
cdr3_length: 15
j_call: TRBJ2-7
clone_size: -
cdr3_nt: TGCGCCAGCATGCCTGGGACTAGCCTATCCTACGAGCAGTACTTC
cdr3_aa: CASMPGTSLSYEQYF

d_call: -
v_call: TRBV18
cdr3_length: 13
j_call: TRBJ2-3
clone_size: -
cdr3_nt: TGTGCCAGCTCCACAGGAGGCACAGATACGCAGTATTTT
cdr3_aa: CASSTGGTDTQYF

d_call: -
v_call: TRBV12-3/TRBV12-4
cdr3_length: 15
j_call: TRBJ2-1
clone_size: -
cdr3_nt: TGTGCCAGCAACCCAAGAGGTCTAGGCGGGAATGAGCAGTTCTTC
cdr3_aa: CASNPRGLGGNEQFF

d_call: -
v_call: TRBV28
cdr3_length: 15
j_call: TRBJ1-6
clone_size: -
cdr3_nt: TGTGCCAGCAGTTTAGGGTCGCGAGTTCGATCACCCCTCCACTTT
cdr3_aa: CASSLGSRVRSPLHF

d_call: -
v_call: TRBV20-1
cdr3_length: 13
j_call: TRBJ2-7
clone_size: few
cdr3_nt: TGCAGTGCTAGAGTGTCAGGGACCTACGAGCAGTACTTC
cdr3_aa: CSARVSGTYEQYF

d_call: TRBD2
v_call: TRBV7-6
cdr3_length: 21
j_call: TRBJ2-1
clone_size: few
cdr3_nt: TGTGCCAGCAGCAAAGGGGCCCCCGGGGGACTAGCGGGAGCATCTTACAATGAGCAGTTCTTC
cdr3_aa: CASSKGAPGGLAGASYNEQFF

d_call: -
v_call: TRBV4-3
cdr3_length: 15
j_call: TRBJ1-1
clone_size: once
cdr3_nt: TGCGCCAGCAGCCAAGAAGCCTTTCTGGGGACTGAAGCTTTCTTT
cdr3_aa: CASSQEAFLGTEAFF

d_call: TRBD1
v_call: TRBV6-1
cdr3_length: 14
j_call: TRBJ1-2
clone_size: few
cdr3_nt: TGTGCCAGCAGTGAGGGACAGGGGGACTATGGCTACACCTTC
cdr3_aa: CASSEGQGDYGYTF

d_call: -
v_call: TRBV7-2
cdr3_length: 13
j_call: TRBJ1-2
clone_size: -
cdr3_nt: TGTGCCAGCATCGCAGACGGCACCGTCGGCTACACCTTC
cdr3_aa: CASIADGTVGYTF

d_call: -
v_call: TRBV27
cdr3_length: 14
j_call: TRBJ1-2
clone_size: medium-sized
cdr3_nt: TGTGCCAGCAGTTCAGGTGAATCTAACTATGGCTACACCTTC
cdr3_aa: CASSSGESNYGYTF

d_call: TRBD1
v_call: TRBV5-6
cdr3_length: 15
j_call: TRBJ1-2
clone_size: -
cdr3_nt: TGTGCCAGCAGCCTTCCCGGACAGGGGGAATATGGCTACACCTTC
cdr3_aa: CASSLPGQGEYGYTF

d_call: -
v_call: TRBV7-3
cdr3_length: 13
j_call: TRBJ1-1
clone_size: few
cdr3_nt: TGTGCCAGCAGCCTCGGAGCGAACACTGAAGCTTTCTTT
cdr3_aa: CASSLGANTEAFF

d_call: -
v_call: TRBV18
cdr3_length: 15
j_call: TRBJ2-3
clone_size: -
cdr3_nt: TGTGCCAGCTCACCACCCAAGCGGACAACAGATACGCAGTATTTT
cdr3_aa: CASSPPKRTTDTQYF

d_call: TRBD2
v_call: TRBV7-8
cdr3_length: 17
j_call: TRBJ2-7
clone_size: -
cdr3_nt: TGTGCCAGCAGCTCAATAGGACTAGCGGAAGTTGTGCGAGAGCAGTACTTC
cdr3_aa: CASSSIGLAEVVREQYF

d_call: TRBD1
v_call: TRBV4-1
cdr3_length: 15
j_call: TRBJ2-5
clone_size: few
cdr3_nt: TGCGCCAGCAGCCAAGACGGGACAGGGGTGGAGACCCAGTACTTC
cdr3_aa: CASSQDGTGVETQYF

d_call: -
v_call: TRBV14
cdr3_length: 13
j_call: TRBJ1-2
clone_size: few
cdr3_nt: TGTGCCAGCAGCCAAGTACAGTCTAGTGGCTACACCTTC
cdr3_aa: CASSQVQSSGYTF

d_call: -
v_call: TRBV20-1
cdr3_length: 12
j_call: TRBJ2-7
clone_size: few
cdr3_nt: TGCAGTGCTTCACAAAGCGACTACGAGCAGTACTTC
cdr3_aa: CSASQSDYEQYF

d_call: -
v_call: TRBV5-1
cdr3_length: 16
j_call: TRBJ2-2
clone_size: once
cdr3_nt: TGCGCCAGCAGCTCAGGCCCGGGTCGCGGCACCGGGGAGCTGTTTTTT
cdr3_aa: CASSSGPGRGTGELFF

d_call: -
v_call: TRBV28
cdr3_length: 12
j_call: TRBJ2-7
clone_size: -
cdr3_nt: TGTGCCAGCAGTTTCGGACTAAACGAGCAGTACTTC
cdr3_aa: CASSFGLNEQYF

d_call: -
v_call: TRBV11-2
cdr3_length: 14
j_call: TRBJ2-1
clone_size: -
cdr3_nt: TGTGCCAGCAGCCCCCAGGGGTGGGCCGATGAGCAGTTCTTC
cdr3_aa: CASSPQGWADEQFF

d_call: -
v_call: TRBV7-2
cdr3_length: 19
j_call: TRBJ1-6
clone_size: -
cdr3_nt: TGTGCCAGCAGCCCAAGACCCCCGAGTCCCAGCTCCTATAATTCACCCCTCCACTTT
cdr3_aa: CASSPRPPSPSSYNSPLHF

d_call: -
v_call: TRBV30
cdr3_length: 13
j_call: TRBJ1-5
clone_size: -
cdr3_nt: TGTGCCTGGAGCTCAGATAGCAATCAGCCCCAGCATTTT
cdr3_aa: CAWSSDSNQPQHF

d_call: TRBD2
v_call: TRBV7-6
cdr3_length: 16
j_call: TRBJ2-5
clone_size: once
cdr3_nt: TGTGCCAGCAGCGGCGGGGGGACTAGCGGCCAAGAGACCCAGTACTTC
cdr3_aa: CASSGGGTSGQETQYF